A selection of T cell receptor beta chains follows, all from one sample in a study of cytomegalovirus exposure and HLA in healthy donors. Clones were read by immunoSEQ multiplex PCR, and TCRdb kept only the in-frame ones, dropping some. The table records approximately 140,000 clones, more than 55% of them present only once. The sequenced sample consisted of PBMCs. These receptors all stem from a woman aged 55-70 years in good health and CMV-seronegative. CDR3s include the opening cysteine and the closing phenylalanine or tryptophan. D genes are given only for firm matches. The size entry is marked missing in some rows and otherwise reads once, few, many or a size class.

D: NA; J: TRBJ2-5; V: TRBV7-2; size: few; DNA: TGTGCCAGCAGCCTCCCCCGGGACAATCAAGAGACCCAGTACTTC; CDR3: CASSLPRDNQETQYF
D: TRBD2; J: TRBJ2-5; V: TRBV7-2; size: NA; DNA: TGTGCCAGCAGCTTAGTCGGGGGGGGGCTGGTAGAGACCCAGTACTTC; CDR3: CASSLVGGGLVETQYF
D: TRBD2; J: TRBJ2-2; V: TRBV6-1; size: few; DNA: TGTGCCAGCAGTGAAGAGCGGGGGGCGGGCGGGGAGCTGTTTTTT; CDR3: CASSEERGAGGELFF
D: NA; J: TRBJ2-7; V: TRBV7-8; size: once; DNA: TGTGCCAGCAGCTTAGTTGTCGAGAGGGCCGTCGACGAGCAGTACTTC; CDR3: CASSLVVERAVDEQYF
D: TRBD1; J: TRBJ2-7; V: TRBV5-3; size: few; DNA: TGTGCCAGAGCGGAGACAGGGGGCCAGAACGAGCAGTACTTC; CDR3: CARAETGGQNEQYF
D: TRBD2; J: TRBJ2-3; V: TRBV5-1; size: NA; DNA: TGCGCCAGCAGCTTGGCCCGGGGGGGGGATACGCAGTATTTT; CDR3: CASSLARGGDTQYF
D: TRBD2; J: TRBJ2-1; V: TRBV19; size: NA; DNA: TGTGCCAGCCGACTAGCGGGAGTTTACAATGAGCAGTTCTTC; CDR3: CASRLAGVYNEQFF
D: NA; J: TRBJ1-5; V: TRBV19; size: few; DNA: TGTGCCAGTAGTATCTTCCTCATTCAGGGGAATCAGCCCCAGCATTTT; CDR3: CASSIFLIQGNQPQHF
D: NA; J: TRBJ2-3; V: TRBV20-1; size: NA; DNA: TGCAGTGCCACGAAGGGGGATACGCAGTATTTT; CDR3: CSATKGDTQYF
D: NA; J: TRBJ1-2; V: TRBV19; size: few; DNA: TGTGCCAGTAGTATAGGCGGCAACTATGGCTACACCTTC; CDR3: CASSIGGNYGYTF
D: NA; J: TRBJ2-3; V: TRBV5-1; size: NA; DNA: TGCGCCAGCAGCCGCCTCGCTAGCACCCAAAGCACAGATACGCAGTATTTT; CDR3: CASSRLASTQSTDTQYF
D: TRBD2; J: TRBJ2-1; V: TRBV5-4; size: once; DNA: TGTGCCAGCAGCTTTACTAGCGGGGGGGCCAATTACAATGAGCAGTTCTTC; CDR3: CASSFTSGGANYNEQFF
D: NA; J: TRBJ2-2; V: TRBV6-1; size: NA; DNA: TGTGCCAGCAGTGAATTTAGGGGGGGGGAGCTGTTTTTT; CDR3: CASSEFRGGELFF
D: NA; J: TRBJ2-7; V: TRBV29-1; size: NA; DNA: TGCAGCGTTGTTTTGGGAGTGAACGAGCAGTACTTC; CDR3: CSVVLGVNEQYF
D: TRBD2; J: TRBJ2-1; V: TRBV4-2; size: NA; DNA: TGTGCCAGCAGCCAGGTTTCCCTCGCCCGGGGACTAGTCAGTGAGCAGTTCTTC; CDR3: CASSQVSLARGLVSEQFF
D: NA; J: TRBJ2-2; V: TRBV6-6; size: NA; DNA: TGTGCCAGCAGCCAGGGACACTCAAACACCGGGGAGCTGTTTTTT; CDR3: CASSQGHSNTGELFF
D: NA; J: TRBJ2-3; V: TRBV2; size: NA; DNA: TGTGCCAGCAGACCTCCGGGGGATGGATATACGCAGTATTTT; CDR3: CASRPPGDGYTQYF
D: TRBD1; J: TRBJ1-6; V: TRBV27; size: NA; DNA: TGTGCCAGCAGTTTAGGACAGGGGGCACCGACCAATTCACCCCTCCACTTT; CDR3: CASSLGQGAPTNSPLHF
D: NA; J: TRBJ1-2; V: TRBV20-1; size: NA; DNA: TGCAGTGCTAGAGGGGGGGGTGGCTACACCTTC; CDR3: CSARGGGGYTF
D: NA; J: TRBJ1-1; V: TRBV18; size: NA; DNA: TGTGCCAGCTCACCATTTCAGGAGGGGACGGAAGCTTTCTTT; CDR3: CASSPFQEGTEAFF
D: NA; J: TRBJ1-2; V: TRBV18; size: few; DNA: TGTGCCAGCTCACCGCAGGTCGGCTATGGCTACACCTTC; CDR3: CASSPQVGYGYTF
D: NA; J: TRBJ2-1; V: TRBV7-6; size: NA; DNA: TGTGCCAGCAGCTTATCTGTGTACAATGAGCAGTTCTTC; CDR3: CASSLSVYNEQFF
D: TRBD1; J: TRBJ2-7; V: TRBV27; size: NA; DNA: TGTGCCAGCAGTGGGGGGACAGGACACTCCTACGAGCAGTACTTC; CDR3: CASSGGTGHSYEQYF
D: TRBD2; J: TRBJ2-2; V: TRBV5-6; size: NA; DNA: TGTGCCAGCAGCGTATACGTGGGGGGGTCGGGCACCGGGGAGCTGTTTTTT; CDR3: CASSVYVGGSGTGELFF
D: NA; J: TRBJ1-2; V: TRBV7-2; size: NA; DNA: TGTGCCAGCAGCTTAGTAGAGGCTAACTATGGCTACACCTTC; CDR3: CASSLVEANYGYTF
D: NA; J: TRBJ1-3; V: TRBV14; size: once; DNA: TGTGCCAGCAGCCAACTGACATCCCCAAGGACTGGAAACACCATATATTTT; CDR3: CASSQLTSPRTGNTIYF
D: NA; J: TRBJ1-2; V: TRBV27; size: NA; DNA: TGTGCCAGCAGTTCCCTATTTGGGGGGTACGGCTACACCTTC; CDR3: CASSSLFGGYGYTF
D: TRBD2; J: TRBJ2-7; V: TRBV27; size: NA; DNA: TGTGCCAGCAGTTTACTACGGGGGGGTGAGCAGTACTTC; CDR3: CASSLLRGGEQYF
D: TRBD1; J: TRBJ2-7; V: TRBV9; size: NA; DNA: TGTGCCAGCAGCGCGACAGGGGGCCTCTACGAGCAGTACTTC; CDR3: CASSATGGLYEQYF
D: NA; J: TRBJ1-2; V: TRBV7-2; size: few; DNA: TGTGCCAGCAGCTTAGACAGAAACGGCTACACCTTC; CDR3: CASSLDRNGYTF
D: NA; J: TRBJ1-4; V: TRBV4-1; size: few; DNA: TGCGCCAGCAGCCAAGCGGCGACCGGGGGTGAAAAACTGTTTTTT; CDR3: CASSQAATGGEKLFF
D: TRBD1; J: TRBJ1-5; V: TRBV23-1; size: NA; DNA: TGCGCCAGCAGTCATCACAGGGGGCCAAGCAATCAGCCCCAGCATTTT; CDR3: CASSHHRGPSNQPQHF
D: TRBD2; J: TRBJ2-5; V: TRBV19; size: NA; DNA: TGTGCCAGTACCGGACTAGCGGGAGAGACCCAGTACTTC; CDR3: CASTGLAGETQYF
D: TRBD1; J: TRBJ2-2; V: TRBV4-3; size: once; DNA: TGCGCCAGCAGCCAAGCCGGACAGGGGGCGGGCACCGGGGAGCTGTTTTTT; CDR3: CASSQAGQGAGTGELFF
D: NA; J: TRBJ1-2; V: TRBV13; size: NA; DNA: TGTGCCAGCAGCCAGGTGGGGGCAGGGGGCTACACCTTC; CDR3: CASSQVGAGGYTF
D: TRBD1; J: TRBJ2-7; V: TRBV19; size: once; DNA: TGTGCCACAAAAGGGACAGGGATCTACGAGCAGTACTTC; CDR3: CATKGTGIYEQYF
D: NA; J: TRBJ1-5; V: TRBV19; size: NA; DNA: TGTGCCAGTAGCATCCTCACAGGAGCCAATCAGCCCCAGCATTTT; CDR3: CASSILTGANQPQHF
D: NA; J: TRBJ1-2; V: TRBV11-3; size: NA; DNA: TGTGCCAGCAGCTTACCCGGGGAACAGAGAGACTATGGCTACACCTTC; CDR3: CASSLPGEQRDYGYTF
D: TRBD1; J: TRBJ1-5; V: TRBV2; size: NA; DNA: TGTGCCAGCAGTATGGGACAGACCAATCAGCCCCAGCATTTT; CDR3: CASSMGQTNQPQHF
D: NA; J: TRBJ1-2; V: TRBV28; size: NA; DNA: TGTGCCAGCAGTCAAGGACACGATAACTATGGCTACACCTTC; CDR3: CASSQGHDNYGYTF
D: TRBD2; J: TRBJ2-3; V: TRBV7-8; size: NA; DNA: TGTGCCAGCAGCTCGGGACTAGCCTCGACAGATACGCAGTATTTT; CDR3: CASSSGLASTDTQYF
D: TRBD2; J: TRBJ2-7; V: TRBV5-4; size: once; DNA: TGTGCCAGCAGCCCTAGAGGGGTAGCGGGGTCGTACGAGCAGTACTTC; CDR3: CASSPRGVAGSYEQYF
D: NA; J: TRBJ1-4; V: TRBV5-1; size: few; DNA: TGCGCCAGCAGCTCCCAGGGAGGGACAACTAATGAAAAACTGTTTTTT; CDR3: CASSSQGGTTNEKLFF
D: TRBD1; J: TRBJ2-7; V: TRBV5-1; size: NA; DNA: TGCGCCAGCAGGCCCGGACAGGAGAGCTCCTACGAGCAGTACTTC; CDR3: CASRPGQESSYEQYF
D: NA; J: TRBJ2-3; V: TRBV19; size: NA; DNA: TGTGCCAGTAGTACCGGACGGGGAGATACGCAGTATTTT; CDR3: CASSTGRGDTQYF
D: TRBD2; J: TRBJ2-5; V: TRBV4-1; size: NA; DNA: TGCGCCAGCAGCCAAGGGACTAGCGGGGGGGGAATGGAGACCCAGTACTTC; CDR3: CASSQGTSGGGMETQYF
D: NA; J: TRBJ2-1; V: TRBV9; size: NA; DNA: TGTGCCAGCAGCGTAGAGCCTAGCTACAATGAGCAGTTCTTC; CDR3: CASSVEPSYNEQFF
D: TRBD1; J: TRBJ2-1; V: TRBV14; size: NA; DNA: TGTGCCAGCAGCTTTACCCGGACAGGGGGCGATGAGCAGTTCTTC; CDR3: CASSFTRTGGDEQFF
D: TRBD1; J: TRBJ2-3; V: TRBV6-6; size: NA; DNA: TGTGCCAGCAGCTGGGGACAGGGGGGCGATACGCAGTATTTT; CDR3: CASSWGQGGDTQYF
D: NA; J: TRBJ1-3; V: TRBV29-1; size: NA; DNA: TGCAGCGTCCATCACAACCCACACTCTGGAAACACCATATATTTT; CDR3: CSVHHNPHSGNTIYF
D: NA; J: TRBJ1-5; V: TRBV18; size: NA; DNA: TGTGCCAGCTCACCCATCCGGGATGGGCAGCCCCAGCATTTT; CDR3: CASSPIRDGQPQHF
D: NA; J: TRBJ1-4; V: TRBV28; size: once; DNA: TGTGCCAGCAGTTTTCGCGGGGGGAATGAAAAACTGTTTTTT; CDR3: CASSFRGGNEKLFF